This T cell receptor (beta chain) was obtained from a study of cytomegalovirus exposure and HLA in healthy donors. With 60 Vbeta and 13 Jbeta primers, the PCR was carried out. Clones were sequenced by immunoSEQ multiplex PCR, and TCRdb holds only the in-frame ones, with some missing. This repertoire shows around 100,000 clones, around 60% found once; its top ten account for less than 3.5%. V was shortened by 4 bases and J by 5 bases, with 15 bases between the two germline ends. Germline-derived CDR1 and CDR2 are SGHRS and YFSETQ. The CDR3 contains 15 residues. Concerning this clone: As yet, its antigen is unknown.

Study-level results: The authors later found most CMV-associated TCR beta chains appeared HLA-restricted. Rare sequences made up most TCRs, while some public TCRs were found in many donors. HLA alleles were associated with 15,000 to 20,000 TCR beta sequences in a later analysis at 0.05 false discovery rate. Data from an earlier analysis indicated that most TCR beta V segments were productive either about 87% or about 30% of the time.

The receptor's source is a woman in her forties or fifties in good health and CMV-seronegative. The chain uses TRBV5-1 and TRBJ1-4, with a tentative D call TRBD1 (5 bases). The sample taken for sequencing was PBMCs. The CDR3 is CASSPRQPANEKLFF. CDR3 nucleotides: TGCGCCAGCAGCCCAAGACAGCCGGCCAATGAAAAACTGTTTTTT.